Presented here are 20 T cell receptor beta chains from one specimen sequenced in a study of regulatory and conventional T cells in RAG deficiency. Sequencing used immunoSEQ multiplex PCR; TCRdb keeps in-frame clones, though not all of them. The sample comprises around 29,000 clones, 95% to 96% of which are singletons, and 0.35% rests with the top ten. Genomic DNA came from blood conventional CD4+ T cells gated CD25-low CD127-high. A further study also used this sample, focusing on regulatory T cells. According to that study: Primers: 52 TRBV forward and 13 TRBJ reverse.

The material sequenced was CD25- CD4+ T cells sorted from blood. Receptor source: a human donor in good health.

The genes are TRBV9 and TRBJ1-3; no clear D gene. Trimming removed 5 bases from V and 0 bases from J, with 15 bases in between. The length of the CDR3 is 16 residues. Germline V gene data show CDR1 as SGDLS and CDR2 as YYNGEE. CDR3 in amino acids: CASSPISPSSGNTIYF. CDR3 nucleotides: TGTGCCAGCAGTCCAATTTCCCCGAGCTCTGGAAACACCATATATTTT. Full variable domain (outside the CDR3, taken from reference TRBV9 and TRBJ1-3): DSGVTQTPKHLITATGQRVTLRCSPRSGDLSVYWYQQSLDQGLQFLIQYYNGEERAKGNILERFSAQQFPDLHSELNLSSLELGDSALYFCASSPISPSSGNTIYFGEGSWLTVV.

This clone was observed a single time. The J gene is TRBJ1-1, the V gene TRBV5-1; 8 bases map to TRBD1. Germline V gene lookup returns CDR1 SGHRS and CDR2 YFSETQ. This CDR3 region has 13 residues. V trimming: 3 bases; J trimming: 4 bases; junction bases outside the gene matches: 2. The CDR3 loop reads CASSSGQGTEAFF. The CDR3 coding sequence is TGCGCCAGCAGCTCCGGACAGGGCACTGAAGCTTTCTTT.

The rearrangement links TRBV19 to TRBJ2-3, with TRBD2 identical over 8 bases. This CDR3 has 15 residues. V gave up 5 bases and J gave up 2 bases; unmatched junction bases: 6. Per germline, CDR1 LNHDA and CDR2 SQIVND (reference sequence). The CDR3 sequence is CASSPGGALTDTQYF. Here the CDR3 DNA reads TGTGCCAGTAGTCCGGGGGGGGCTCTCACAGATACGCAGTATTTT.

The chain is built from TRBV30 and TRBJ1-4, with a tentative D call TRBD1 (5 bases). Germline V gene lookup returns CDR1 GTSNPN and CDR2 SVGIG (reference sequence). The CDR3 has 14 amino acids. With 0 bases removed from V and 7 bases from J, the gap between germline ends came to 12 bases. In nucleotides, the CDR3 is TGTGCCTGGAGTGTCGGGGGGAAAGCTGAAAAACTGTTTTTT. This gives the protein CAWSVGGKAEKLFF.

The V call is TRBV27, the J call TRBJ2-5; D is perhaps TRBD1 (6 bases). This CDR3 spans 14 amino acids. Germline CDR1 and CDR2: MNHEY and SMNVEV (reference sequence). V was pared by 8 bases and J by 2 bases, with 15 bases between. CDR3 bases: TGTGCCAGCTTCCCTGACAGGCGACAAGAGACCCAGTACTTC. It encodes CASFPDRRQETQYF.

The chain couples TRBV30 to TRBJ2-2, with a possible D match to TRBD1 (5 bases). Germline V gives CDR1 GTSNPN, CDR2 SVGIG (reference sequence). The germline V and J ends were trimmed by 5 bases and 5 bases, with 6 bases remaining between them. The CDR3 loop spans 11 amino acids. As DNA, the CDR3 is TGTGCCTGGCAGGGTACCGGGGAGCTGTTTTTT. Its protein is CAWQGTGELFF.

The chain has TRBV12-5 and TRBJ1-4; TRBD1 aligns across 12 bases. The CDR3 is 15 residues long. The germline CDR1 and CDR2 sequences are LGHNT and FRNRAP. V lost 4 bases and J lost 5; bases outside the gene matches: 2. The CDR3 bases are TGTGCTAGTGGTTCGGGACAGGGGGCCAATGAAAAACTGTTTTTT. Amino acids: CASGSGQGANEKLFF.

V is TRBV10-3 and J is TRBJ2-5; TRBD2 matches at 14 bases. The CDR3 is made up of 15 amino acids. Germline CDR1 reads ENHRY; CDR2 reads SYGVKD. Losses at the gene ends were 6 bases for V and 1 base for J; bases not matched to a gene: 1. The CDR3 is CAIRGTSGSQETQYF. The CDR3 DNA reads TGTGCCATCAGGGGGACTAGCGGGAGCCAAGAGACCCAGTACTTC.

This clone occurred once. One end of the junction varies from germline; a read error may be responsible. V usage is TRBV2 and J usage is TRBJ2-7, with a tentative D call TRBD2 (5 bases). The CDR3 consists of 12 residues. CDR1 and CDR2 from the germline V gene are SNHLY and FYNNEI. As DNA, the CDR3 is TGTGCCAGCAAATCGGACTCCCACGAGCAGTACTTC. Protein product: CASKSDSHEQYF.

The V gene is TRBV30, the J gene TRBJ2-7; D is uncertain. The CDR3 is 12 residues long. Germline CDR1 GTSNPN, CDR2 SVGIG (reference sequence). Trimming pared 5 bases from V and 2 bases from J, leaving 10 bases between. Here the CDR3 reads CAWDGDTYEQYF. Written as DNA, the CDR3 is TGTGCCTGGGACGGCGACACCTACGAGCAGTACTTC.

The CDR3 DNA reads as TGTGCCAGCAGTTCGGGACAGGTACCCACTGAAGCTTTCTTT. It codes for CASSSGQVPTEAFF. The genes are TRBV6-5 and TRBJ1-1, with TRBD1 matching over 8 bases. The ends lost 4 bases at V and 4 bases at J; junction bases unmatched: 5. Per germline, CDR1 MNHEY and CDR2 SVGAGI. The CDR3 length is 14 residues.

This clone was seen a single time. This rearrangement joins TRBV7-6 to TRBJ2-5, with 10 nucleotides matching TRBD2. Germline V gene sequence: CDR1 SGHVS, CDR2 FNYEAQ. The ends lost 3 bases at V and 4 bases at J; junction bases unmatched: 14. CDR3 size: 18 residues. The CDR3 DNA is TGTGCCAGCAGCTTGCCCAAACGGACTAGCGGTTGGGGAGAGACCCAGTACTTC. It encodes CASSLPKRTSGWGETQYF.

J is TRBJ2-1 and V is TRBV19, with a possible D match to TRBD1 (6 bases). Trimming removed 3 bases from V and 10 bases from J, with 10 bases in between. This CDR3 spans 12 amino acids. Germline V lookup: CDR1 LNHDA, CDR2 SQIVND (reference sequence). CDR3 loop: CASSIDRWEQFF. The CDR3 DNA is TGTGCCAGTAGTATTGACAGGTGGGAGCAGTTCTTC.

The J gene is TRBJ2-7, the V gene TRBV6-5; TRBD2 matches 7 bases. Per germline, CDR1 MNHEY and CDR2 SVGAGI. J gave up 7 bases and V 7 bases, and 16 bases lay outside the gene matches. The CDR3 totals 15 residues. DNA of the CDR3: TGTGCCAGCAAAACGGGGGGTGACCGAACAGGAGAGCAGTACTTC. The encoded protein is CASKTGGDRTGEQYF.

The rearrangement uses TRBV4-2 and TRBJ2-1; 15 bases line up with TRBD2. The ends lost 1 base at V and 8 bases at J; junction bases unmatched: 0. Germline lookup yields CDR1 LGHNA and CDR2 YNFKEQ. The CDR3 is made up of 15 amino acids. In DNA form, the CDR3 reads TGTGCCAGCAGCCAAGGGACTAGCGGGGGGGATGAGCAGTTCTTC. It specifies CASSQGTSGGDEQFF.

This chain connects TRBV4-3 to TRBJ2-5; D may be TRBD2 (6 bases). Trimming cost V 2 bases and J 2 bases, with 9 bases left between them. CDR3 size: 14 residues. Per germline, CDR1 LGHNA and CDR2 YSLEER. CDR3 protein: CASSQNRGQETQYF. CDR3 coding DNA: TGCGCCAGCAGCCAAAACCGGGGGCAAGAGACCCAGTACTTC.

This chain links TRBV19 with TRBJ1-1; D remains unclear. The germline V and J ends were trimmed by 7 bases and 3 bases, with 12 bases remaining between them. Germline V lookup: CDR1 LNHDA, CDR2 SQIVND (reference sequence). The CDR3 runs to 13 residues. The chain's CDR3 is CASTTGVHTEAFF. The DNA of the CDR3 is TGTGCCAGTACTACCGGAGTACACACTGAAGCTTTCTTT.

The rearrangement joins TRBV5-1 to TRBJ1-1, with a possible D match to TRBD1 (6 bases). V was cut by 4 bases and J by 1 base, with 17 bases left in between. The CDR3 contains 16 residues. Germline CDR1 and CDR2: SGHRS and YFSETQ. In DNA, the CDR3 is TGCGCCAGCAGCAGAGACAACAGGGCGGCGAACACTGAAGCTTTCTTT. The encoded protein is CASSRDNRAANTEAFF.

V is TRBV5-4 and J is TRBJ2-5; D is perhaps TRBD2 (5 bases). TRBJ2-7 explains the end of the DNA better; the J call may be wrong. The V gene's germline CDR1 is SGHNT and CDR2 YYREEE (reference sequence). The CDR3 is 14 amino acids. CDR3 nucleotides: TGTGCCAGCAGCTCACTAGAGGGTTTCTACGAGCAGTACTTC. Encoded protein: CASSSLEGFYEQYF.

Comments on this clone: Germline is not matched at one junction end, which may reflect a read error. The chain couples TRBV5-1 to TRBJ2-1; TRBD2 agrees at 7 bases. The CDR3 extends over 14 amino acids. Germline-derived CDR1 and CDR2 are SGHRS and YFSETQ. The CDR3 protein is CASSLGGDYNEQFF. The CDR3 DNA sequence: TGCGCCAGCAGTTTGGGGGGGGACTACAATGAGCAGTTCTTC.